The clone carrying this TCR beta chain appeared a few times. These data are taken from a study of cytomegalovirus exposure and HLA in healthy donors. The study ran its PCR with 60 Vbeta and 13 Jbeta primers. The protocol was immunoSEQ multiplex PCR, while the TCRdb copy is restricted to in-frame clones and leaves out a portion. There are 100,000 to 150,000 clones in the sample; over 9.5% occur only once, and under 6% lies in the top ten. Trimming stripped 4 bases from V and 2 bases from J, with 13 bases between. The CDR3 covers 15 residues. Per the germline V gene, CDR1 is SGHRS and CDR2 is YFSETQ. Sequenced sample: PBMCs. V and J are TRBV5-1 and TRBJ2-1, with D possibly matching TRBD2 (5 bases). The clonotype was recovered from a woman aged 18-30 years in good health and CMV-seropositive. This CDR3 reads CASSPAEPPYNEQFF. DNA of the CDR3: TGCGCCAGCAGCCCAGCGGAGCCTCCCTACAATGAGCAGTTCTTC.